The present TCR beta chain was sequenced within a study of graft-versus-host responses after intestinal transplantation (dated by TCRdb to the early 2020s). Regarding the complete study: Recipients received multivisceral, liver-intestinal, or isolated intestinal transplants. Every recipient was given anti-thymocyte globulin induction, followed by 2 to 4 years of maintenance tacrolimus and steroids. After intestinal transplantation, graft-versus-host and host-versus-graft alloreactive T cell clones were followed in the graft, circulation and bone marrow using bulk TCR-beta CDR3 sequencing. Alloreactive clones were identified by sequencing pre-transplant mixed lymphocyte reaction products and comparing these products with unstimulated pre-transplant donor and recipient T cells. The cohort enrolled under 25 intestinal transplant recipients including one retransplant, and 3 patients lacking pretransplant specimens were excluded. Donor T cell macrochimerism was defined as a peak of at least 4% donor T cells among recipient peripheral blood mononuclear cells. Rather than being sequenced by the commercial service, samples from a few later patients were sequenced in-house on an Illumina MiSeq and processed with MiXCR. What the work shows at the level of the full study, not this receptor alone: In patients with donor T cell macrochimerism, the allografts had high GvH to HvG T cell clonal ratios. Early after transplant, declines in HvG clones were associated with peak levels of circulating GvH clones. GvH clones turned up in recipient bone marrow, with some appearing earlier in ileal mucosa or blood, a pattern consistent with an intestinal mucosal origin. Conclusions were limited by the relatively low number and heterogeneity of intestinal transplant patients.

In the germline V gene (reference sequence), CDR1 corresponds to PRHDT and CDR2 to FYEKMQ. The germline V and J ends show losses of 4 bases and 7 bases respectively, and no gene match explains 3 bases of the junction. The CDR3 contains 13 residues, cysteine and phenylalanine counted. Just CDR3 DNA is preserved here, 39 bases in frame from base 1. After transplant, bone marrow was aspirated from the posterior iliac crest or from another site selected by the physician. This clone was observed a single time. The antigen this receptor binds is unknown. Nothing much larger sits one base from this clone, and base qualities are not available. The library was prepared using the immunoSEQ multiplex PCR assay. For most patients, genomic DNA was subjected to high-throughput TCR-beta CDR3 sequencing by Adaptive Biotechnologies. The authors processed their data as follows. TCR sequencing data were retrieved from Adaptive's ImmunoSEQ software for around 19 patients, whereas a few other patients were processed with MiXCR and VDJtools. CDR3 nucleotide sequences shared by donor and recipient were removed because the origin of these sequences could not be assigned. At least 2-fold expansion over unstimulated cells and a minimum CFSE-low frequency of 0.002% (template counts) or 0.001% (read counts) were required for clones to be classified as alloreactive. Clones detected in sequenced pre-transplant spleen, lymph node, or MLR CFSE-low populations of the donor or recipient were defined as mappable. Cumulative frequency of alloreactive clones was calculated as a percentage of all sequences weighted by copy number. The table was pulled from immuneACCESS by TCRdb, which kept in-frame rearrangements only. Such tables lose some clones; where checked, under half of the loss comes from unresolved V genes, and the rest has no known cause. V, J and clone size derive from that table, while D and trimming were established from the DNA sequence. Recorded for this sample are about 20,000 clones; 86% of them occurred a single time. 50% to 65% of the sample goes to the ten largest clones.

The sequence came from a human patient who received an intestinal transplant, so some T cells may come from the graft donor. The starting material was bone marrow, obtained approximately 120 days after transplant. The chain joins TRBV13 to TRBJ2-1; 8 central nucleotides agree with TRBD2. At the DNA level, the sequence is TGTGCCAGCAGCTCTGGACTAGCTAATGAGCAGTTCTTC. Translated, it gives CASSSGLANEQFF.